These T cell receptor beta chains were read from a single sample in a study of blood T cell repertoires in COVID-19. Produced via immunoSEQ multiplex PCR; TCRdb's table is partial and in-frame only. The table records 44,000 or so clones, less than 90% of them present only once. Sample: peripheral blood. The receptor source for this set is a human donor in a cohort sampled during active COVID-19. Both conserved end residues are part of each CDR3. D genes are given only for firm matches. Size is omitted from some rows. Given values are once, few, many or a class for expanded clones.

J,V,D,size,length,DNA,CDR3
TRBJ1-1,TRBV29-1,NA,NA,14,TGCAGCGTTGGGCACTCGACAGGGAACACTGAAGCTTTCTTT,CSVGHSTGNTEAFF
TRBJ2-3,TRBV4-2,TRBD2,NA,15,TGTGCCAGCAGCCAAGCGGGGGGAAGCACAGATACGCAGTATTTT,CASSQAGGSTDTQYF
TRBJ2-1,TRBV7-2,TRBD2,NA,13,TGTGCCAGCAGCGCGGGGGGGGGAAATGAGCAGTTCTTC,CASSAGGGNEQFF
TRBJ1-1,TRBV7-3,NA,NA,14,TGTGCCAGCAGCTTAGGGGGGGAGAACACTGAAGCTTTCTTT,CASSLGGENTEAFF
TRBJ2-2,TRBV27,TRBD2,NA,18,TGTGCCAGCAGGCCCGGACTAGCGGGGGGCACGAACACCGGGGAGCTGTTTTTT,CASRPGLAGGTNTGELFF
TRBJ1-3,TRBV7-2,NA,NA,13,TGTGCCAGCAGATTTACCGGGGGAAACACCATATATTTT,CASRFTGGNTIYF
TRBJ2-1,TRBV6-5,NA,NA,16,TGTGCCAGCAGTTACTACCGGGACTTACAATACAATGAGCAGTTCTTC,CASSYYRDLQYNEQFF
TRBJ2-1,TRBV6-2/TRBV6-3,NA,medium-sized,15,TGTGCCAGCAGTGCTCCCCCGAGCTCCTACAATGAGCAGTTCTTC,CASSAPPSSYNEQFF
TRBJ1-1,TRBV10-3,TRBD1,NA,16,TGTGCCATCAGAGGAGAGTCGGGACAGGGGAACACTGAAGCTTTCTTT,CAIRGESGQGNTEAFF
TRBJ2-1,TRBV4-2,TRBD2,NA,16,TGTGCCAGCAGCCAGATTCCTAGCGGGGGGCCAAATGAGCAGTTCTTC,CASSQIPSGGPNEQFF
TRBJ1-6,TRBV20-1,NA,few,13,TGCAGTGCGAGTACGGGTGGAAATTCACCCCTCCACTTT,CSASTGGNSPLHF
TRBJ1-6,TRBV6-6,TRBD1,NA,16,TGTGCCAGCAGTTACTCCCGGGACAGGGATAGGTCACCCCTCCACTTT,CASSYSRDRDRSPLHF
TRBJ2-1,TRBV2,NA,NA,12,TGTGCCAGCAGTCAATCGACTTACAAGCAGTTCTTC,CASSQSTYKQFF
TRBJ1-1,TRBV6-6,NA,NA,14,TGTGCCAGCAGCACGAGGGGGGGGGACACTGAAGCTTTCTTT,CASSTRGGDTEAFF
TRBJ1-6,TRBV5-1,TRBD1,NA,17,TGCGCCAGCAGCTTGACCTCCCCAGGACAGGGGAATTCACCCCTCCACTTT,CASSLTSPGQGNSPLHF
TRBJ2-7,TRBV9,NA,NA,13,TGTGCCAGCAGCGTAGGTGCGGCCTACGAGCAGTACTTC,CASSVGAAYEQYF
TRBJ2-7,TRBV28,TRBD1,NA,13,TGTGCCAGCAGCCCGGGACAGGGGGACGAGCAGTACTTC,CASSPGQGDEQYF
TRBJ2-2,TRBV7-2,TRBD1,few,15,TGTGCCAGCAGCTTAGCCCGACAGGGGGTCGGGGAGCTGTTTTTT,CASSLARQGVGELFF
TRBJ2-1,TRBV6-5,TRBD1,NA,13,TGTGCCAGCGGGCCTACAGGGGATGGTGAGCAGTTCTTC,CASGPTGDGEQFF
TRBJ2-6,TRBV6-2/TRBV6-3,NA,few,18,TGTGCCAGCAGTTACTGGGCCAGACCGAGCTCTGGGGCCAACGTCCTGACTTTC,CASSYWARPSSGANVLTF
TRBJ1-2,TRBV19,NA,NA,13,TGTGCCAGTAGTTTGGACAGCAACTATGGCTACACCTTC,CASSLDSNYGYTF
TRBJ2-3,TRBV5-1,TRBD2,NA,18,TGCGCCAGCAGCTTGGCCCCGACTAGCGGGGGGAACACAGATACGCAGTATTTT,CASSLAPTSGGNTDTQYF
TRBJ1-6,TRBV3-1/TRBV3-2,NA,NA,14,TGTGCCAGCAGCACTCGGGGTTGGGATTCACCCCTCCACTTT,CASSTRGWDSPLHF
TRBJ1-3,TRBV28,TRBD1,NA,14,TGTGCCAGCAGGGGACAGGGGGCTGGAAACACCATATATTTT,CASRGQGAGNTIYF
TRBJ2-3,TRBV4-2,NA,NA,12,TGTGCCAGCAGCCAAGACTTAGTAACGCAGTATTTT,CASSQDLVTQYF
TRBJ1-5,TRBV18,NA,NA,15,TGTGCCAGCTCACCGGACAGTATTAGCAATCAGCCCCAGCATTTT,CASSPDSISNQPQHF
TRBJ1-1,TRBV5-4,NA,NA,12,TGTGCCAGCAGCTTGGTGTCAGCTGAAGCTTTCTTT,CASSLVSAEAFF